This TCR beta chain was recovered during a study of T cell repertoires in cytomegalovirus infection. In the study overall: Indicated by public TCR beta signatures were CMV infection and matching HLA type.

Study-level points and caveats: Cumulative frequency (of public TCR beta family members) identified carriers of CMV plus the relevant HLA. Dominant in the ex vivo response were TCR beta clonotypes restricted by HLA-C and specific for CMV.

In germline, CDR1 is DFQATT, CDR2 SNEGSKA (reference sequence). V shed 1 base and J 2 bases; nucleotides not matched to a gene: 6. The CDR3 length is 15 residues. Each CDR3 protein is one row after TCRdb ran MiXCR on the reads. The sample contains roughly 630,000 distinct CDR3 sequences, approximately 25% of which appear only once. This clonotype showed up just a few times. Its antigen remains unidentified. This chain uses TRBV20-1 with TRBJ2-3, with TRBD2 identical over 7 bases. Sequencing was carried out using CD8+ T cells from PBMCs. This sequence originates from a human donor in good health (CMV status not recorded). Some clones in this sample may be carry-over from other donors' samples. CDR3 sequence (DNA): TGCAGTGCTAGAGTGGTCGGGGGGTTCACAGATACGCAGTATTTT. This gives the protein CSARVVGGFTDTQYF.